This passage covers 24 T cell receptor beta chains from one sample sequenced in a study of T cells in Graves' hyperthyroidism and ophthalmopathy. Amplification of TCR beta CDR3 regions used RNA as the template. During a first-round RT-PCR of the TCR CDR3, the HTBI primer set was used. MiXCR, applied by TCRdb to the multiplex PCR reads, yields one record per CDR3 protein. This table holds about 700,000 distinct CDR3 sequences, about 45% found once. The source material was peripheral blood or thyroid tissue (not recorded which). These receptors were taken from an adult man with Graves' disease, either hyperthyroidism or ophthalmopathy (not recorded which).

The chain combines TRBV24-1 with TRBJ2-2; 13 positions agree with TRBD2. CDR1 is KGHDR and CDR2 is SFDVKD in the germline V gene. The junction had 5 bases not matched to a gene; V was cut back by 4 bases and J by 4 bases. This CDR3 spans 17 amino acids. CDR3 in DNA: TGTGCCACCAGTGACCATGGGACTAGCGGGATCACCGGGGAGCTGTTTTTT. Encoded protein: CATSDHGTSGITGELFF.

This clonotype was seen at least ten times. The chain carries TRBV20-1 and TRBJ1-5; D not certain. This CDR3 is built from 12 residues. The V gene's germline CDR1 is DFQATT and CDR2 SNEGSKA (reference sequence). V dropped 1 base and J dropped 4 bases, with 5 bases sitting between them. The CDR3 nucleotides read TGCAGTGCTAGAGCGAGGAATCAGCCCCAGCATTTT. Translation gives CSARARNQPQHF.

About this clonotype: It may be a read error: a sequence one base away is much more abundant. The rearrangement uses TRBV11-3 and TRBJ2-5; 8 bases map to TRBD2. The CDR3 covers 14 residues. The V gene's germline CDR1 is SGHNT and CDR2 YENEEA. The ends lost 4 bases at V and 5 bases at J; junction bases unmatched: 6. In DNA form, the CDR3 reads TGTGCCAGCAGCTCCTCTAGCGGGTGGGAGACCCAGTACTTC. This translates into CASSSSSGWETQYF. The full variable domain, in which reference TRBV11-3 and TRBJ2-5 provide the parts outside the CDR3, is EAGVVQSPRYKIIEKKQPVAFWCNPISGHNTLYWYLQNLGQGPELLIRYENEEAVDDSQLPKDRFSAERLKGVDSTLKIQPAELGDSAVYLCASSSSSGWETQYFGPGTRLLVL.

This chain connects TRBV7-4 to TRBJ2-5, with 12 bases aligning to TRBD1. The V gene's germline CDR1 is SGHVT and CDR2 SQSDAQ. V trimming: 5 bases; J trimming: 5 bases; junction bases outside the gene matches: 9. The CDR3 loop spans 16 amino acids. This chain's CDR3 is CASSPAGTGGGETQYF. CDR3 nucleotides: TGTGCCAGCAGCCCGGCCGGGACAGGGGGCGGGGAGACCCAGTACTTC.

V and J are TRBV9 and TRBJ2-7, with D maybe TRBD2 (5 bases). CDR3 length equals 14 residues. Per germline, CDR1 SGDLS and CDR2 YYNGEE. The V end was cut by 4 bases, the J end by 3 bases, with 14 bases between. The CDR3 DNA reads TGTGCCAGCAGCCAGGACGTACGGGGCTACGAGCAGTACTTC. It translates to CASSQDVRGYEQYF.

The chain carries TRBV20-1 and TRBJ1-1; 9 bases fit TRBD1. Trimming cost V 5 bases and J 3 bases; bases outside gene matches: 13. This CDR3 is 16 amino acids long. Germline values: CDR1 DFQATT, CDR2 SNEGSKA (reference sequence). The CDR3 DNA reads as TGCAGTGCTGGGGACAGGGAGGGGTGGGGGGACACTGAAGCTTTCTTT. Protein sequence: CSAGDREGWGDTEAFF.

The chain is built from TRBV19 and TRBJ1-1, with a possible D match to TRBD1 (5 bases). There are 15 residues in the CDR3. V was trimmed by 0 bases and J by 0 bases, leaving 8 bases between them. CDR1 LNHDA and CDR2 SQIVND come from the germline V gene (reference sequence). The CDR3 region is CASSIEGVMNTEAFF. The CDR3 DNA reads TGTGCCAGTAGTATAGAGGGGGTGATGAACACTGAAGCTTTCTTT. Combining the CDR3 with reference TRBV19 and TRBJ1-1 gives the whole variable domain DGGITQSPKYLFRKEGQNVTLSCEQNLNHDAMYWYRQDPGQGLRLIYYSQIVNDFQKGDIAEGYSVSREKKESFPLTVTSAQKNPTAFYLCASSIEGVMNTEAFFGQGTRLTVV.

A note on this clonotype: A much larger clone differs by one base, so this may be a read error. The chain combines TRBV7-8 with TRBJ1-4; possible D gene TRBD1, 5 bases. Germline V gene data show CDR1 as SGHVS and CDR2 as FQNEAQ. The CDR3 runs 15 residues. The CDR3: CASNPEPGLGEKLLF. The CDR3 nucleotides are TGTGCCAGCAACCCCGAGCCAGGGCTGGGGGAAAAACTGCTTTTT.

The chain couples TRBV10-3 to TRBJ1-1; D is ambiguous. Per germline, CDR1 ENHRY and CDR2 SYGVKD. There are 14 residues in the CDR3. Trimming pared 6 bases from V and 2 bases from J, leaving 13 bases between. For the CDR3, the DNA is TGTGCCATCAGGGCCTATGAGGGTAACACTGAAGCTTTCTTT. Amino acid sequence: CAIRAYEGNTEAFF.

The V gene is TRBV10-2, the J gene TRBJ1-2; D call uncertain. Trimming pared 3 bases from V and 4 bases from J, leaving 18 bases between. Germline CDR1 and CDR2: WSHSY and SAAADI. The CDR3 is 16 amino acids. CDR3 sequence (DNA): TGCGCCAGCAGTGAACGCTCCGGCAGTTACTTCTATGGCTACACCTTC. Its protein product is CASSERSGSYFYGYTF.

This rearrangement joins TRBV25-1 to TRBJ2-7; D tentatively reads TRBD1 or TRBD2 (6 bases each). This CDR3 is 13 amino acids long. The germline V gene has CDR1 MGHDK and CDR2 SYGVNS. The V and J ends lost 6 bases and 7 bases respectively, with 16 bases between them. CDR3 amino acids: CASRGGGRNEQYF. The CDR3 DNA reads TGTGCCAGCAGGGGGGGCGGGCGCAATGAGCAGTACTTC.

This sequence joins TRBV20-1 and TRBJ1-2; no definite D call. Trimming shortened V by 3 bases and J by 0 bases, and 8 bases separated the two germline ends. The CDR3 contains 13 residues. Germline V CDR1 and CDR2: DFQATT, SNEGSKA (reference sequence). The DNA for the CDR3 is TGCAGTGCTAGTACCCTAACTAACTATGGCTACACCTTC. It yields the protein CSASTLTNYGYTF.

This rearrangement joins TRBV20-1 to TRBJ1-6; D is undetermined. The CDR3 is 16 residues long. CDR1 DFQATT and CDR2 SNEGSKA come from the germline V gene (reference sequence). Trimming cost V 1 base and J 0 bases, with 10 bases left between them. The CDR3 DNA follows: TGCAGTGCTAGAGGTCGGCGGAGCTCCTATAATTCACCCCTCCACTTT. It is translated as CSARGRRSSYNSPLHF.

This clonotype was observed once. V and J are TRBV29-1 and TRBJ2-7, with a possible D match to TRBD1 (6 bases). CDR1 and CDR2 from the germline V gene are SQVTM and ANQGSEA. V was cut by 4 bases and J by 7 bases, with 14 bases left in between. There are 12 residues in the CDR3. This CDR3 reads CSVGEQGYEQYF. CDR3 coding DNA: TGCAGCGTTGGAGAACAGGGATATGAGCAGTACTTC.

This clonotype was seen a few times. The V and J genes are TRBV2 and TRBJ2-7, with D possibly matching TRBD2 (7 bases). Germline CDR1 and CDR2: SNHLY and FYNNEI. CDR3 size: 13 residues. The ends were cut back, 7 bases at V and 2 bases at J, with 12 bases in the middle. DNA for the CDR3: TGTGCCAGCAAGGGGGGGCGACCCTACGAGCAGTACTTC. Translating it yields CASKGGRPYEQYF.

This clonotype has a handful of counts. The chain links TRBV20-1 to TRBJ1-5, with 11 bases aligning to TRBD1. Trimming took 3 bases from V and 5 from J; bases not matched to a gene: 6. The CDR3 sequence is 15 residues long. Germline values: CDR1 DFQATT, CDR2 SNEGSKA (reference sequence). CDR3 sequence reads: CSASWTGGIDQPQHF. The CDR3 DNA sequence: TGCAGTGCTAGCTGGACAGGGGGCATCGATCAGCCCCAGCATTTT.

This clonotype was seen a handful of times. The J gene is TRBJ1-4, the V gene TRBV3-1, with D unclear. Germline V CDR1 and CDR2: LGHDT, YNNKEL (reference sequence). V was shortened by 1 base and J by 7 bases, with 13 bases between the two germline ends. The CDR3 consists of 15 residues. As DNA, the CDR3 is TGTGCCAGCAGCCAAGTCGCAGGCACCCTTGAAAAACTGTTTTTT. This sequence encodes CASSQVAGTLEKLFF. Filled out from reference TRBV3-1 and TRBJ1-4, the complete variable domain reads DTAVSQTPKYLVTQMGNDKSIKCEQNLGHDTMYWYKQDSKKFLKIMFSYNNKELIINETVPNRFSPKSPDKAHLNLHINSLELGDSAVYFCASSQVAGTLEKLFFGSGTQLSVL.

The rearrangement links TRBV7-9 to TRBJ2-2; D gene uncertain. V lost 2 bases and J 6 bases, leaving 10 bases between the germline ends. The CDR3 spans 14 residues. Germline values: CDR1 SEHNR, CDR2 FQNEAQ (reference sequence). CDR3 nucleotide sequence: TGTGCCAGCAGCTTAAGTAGGTCCCCCGGGGAGCTGTTTTTT. Its protein product is CASSLSRSPGELFF.

The chain couples TRBV13 to TRBJ2-7, with 8 bases aligning to TRBD1. The CDR3 spans 11 residues. Looked up from germline, CDR1 is PRHDT and CDR2 is FYEKMQ (reference sequence). Trimming at V came to 10 bases and at J to 6 bases, leaving 5 bases not matched to a gene. As DNA, the CDR3 is TGTGCCACCAATACAGGGGGCGAGCAGTACTTC. This translates into CATNTGGEQYF.

The chain recombines TRBV24-1 with TRBJ1-2; unclear D gene. V was pared by 11 bases and J by 4 bases, with 25 bases between. CDR3 size: 16 residues. Per germline, CDR1 KGHDR and CDR2 SFDVKD. The CDR3 loop is CASSQMAGGLTYGYTF. CDR3 DNA sequence: TGTGCCAGCAGCCAAATGGCTGGAGGACTCACCTATGGCTACACCTTC.

This clonotype was counted ten times or more. The V gene is TRBV14, the J gene TRBJ2-7; the D gene is possibly TRBD1 (6 bases). CDR1 is SGHDN, CDR2 FVKESK, per germline. V was shortened by 1 base and J by 2 bases, with 12 bases between the two germline ends. CDR3 length: 15 amino acids. For the CDR3, the DNA is TGTGCCAGCAGCCAAGCCCGGGACACTACCTACGAGCAGTACTTC. Protein product: CASSQARDTTYEQYF.

This clonotype occurred once. The V gene is TRBV20-1, the J gene TRBJ1-2, with D perhaps TRBD1 (6 bases). V was clipped by 3 bases and J by 10 bases, with 21 bases between them. Per germline, CDR1 DFQATT and CDR2 SNEGSKA (reference sequence). The CDR3 is 14 amino acids. CDR3 coding DNA: TGCAGTGCTAGCGATTGGGACACGATTAGGCTCTACACCTTC. It codes for CSASDWDTIRLYTF.

This clonotype was seen a handful of times. The chain employs TRBV7-9 and TRBJ2-7; tentatively, D is TRBD1 (5 bases). The CDR3 has 14 amino acids. Germline V CDR1 and CDR2: SEHNR, FQNEAQ (reference sequence). The ends were cut back, 5 bases at V and 0 bases at J, with 11 bases in the middle. CDR3 nucleotides: TGTGCCAGCAGCGTAGAAGGGGACTCCTACGAGCAGTACTTC. It codes for CASSVEGDSYEQYF.

The chain has TRBV9 and TRBJ1-6, with D possibly TRBD1 on 5 matching bases. V was shortened by 4 bases and J by 0 bases, with 14 bases between the two germline ends. From germline, CDR1 is SGDLS and CDR2 YYNGEE. The CDR3 sequence is 17 residues long. The CDR3, as DNA: TGTGCCAGCAGCCCTATCAGGGAAAACTCCTATAATTCACCCCTCCACTTT. It translates to CASSPIRENSYNSPLHF.